The sequence of this T cell receptor (beta chain) was determined in a study of OX40 agonist ivuxolimab in advanced cancers. Study-level background: Patient treatment consisted of intravenous ivuxolimab administration every 2 weeks at 0.01 to 10 mg/kg. Patients were around 83% male with ages roughly 20 to 85, mean around 58.

With 10 bases removed from V and 4 bases from J, the gap between germline ends came to 22 bases. This CDR3 contains 15 residues. The germline CDR1 and CDR2 sequences are MNHEY and SMNVEV (reference sequence). Study-wide points: Partly responding patients at 0.1-3.0 mg/kg showed some of the smallest clonal expansion. More expanded clones were seen, on average, in CD8+ T cells than in CD4+.

Profiling relied on immunoSEQ multiplex PCR, and the TCRdb table lists in-frame clones only, not all of them. This table holds about 62,000 clones, less than 85% found once. As to this clone: Antigen specificity is unknown. Given a much more abundant clone one base away, this may be a read error.

This receptor was taken from an adult with an advanced solid tumor such as melanoma, head and neck, liver or kidney cancer. The rearrangement links TRBV27 to TRBJ1-2; D is unresolved. This specimen was CD4+ or CD8+ T cells sorted from blood, taken in a trial of the OX40 agonist ivuxolimab. For the CDR3, the DNA is TGTGCCAACACATACAGCCCGGACGGACCCTATGGCTACACCTTC. Its translation is CANTYSPDGPYGYTF.